The 20 T cell receptor beta chains below come from one sample, sequenced in a study of cytomegalovirus exposure and HLA in healthy donors. Amplification used 60 Vbeta primers and 13 Jbeta primers. Repertoires were generated with immunoSEQ multiplex PCR, while TCRdb's copy carries only in-frame clones and drops some. The sample gives about 130,000 clones, around 75% of which show up once; over 6.5% is in the top ten. Sequencing was done on a sample of PBMCs. The receptors here all came from a man aged 25-45 years in good health and CMV-seronegative.

The chain employs TRBV29-1 and TRBJ2-3, with 8 bases identical to TRBD2. The CDR3 extends over 13 amino acids. Germline assignment: CDR1 SQVTM and CDR2 ANQGSEA. V was clipped by 7 bases and J by 1 base; unmatched bases: 4. The CDR3 spells CSGSGGGTDTQYF. The CDR3 nucleotides read TGCAGCGGATCGGGGGGGGGCACAGATACGCAGTATTTT.

CDR3 region: CASSVGQGGETQYF. The CDR3 DNA is TGCGCCAGCAGCGTCGGACAGGGAGGAGAGACCCAGTACTTC. The chain carries TRBV5-1 and TRBJ2-5; 8 bases agree with TRBD1. J lost 4 bases, V lost 4 bases, and 6 bases had no gene match. CDR1 and CDR2 from the germline V gene are SGHRS and YFSETQ. The CDR3 covers 14 residues. Combining the CDR3 with reference TRBV5-1 and TRBJ2-5 gives the whole variable domain KAGVTQTPRYLIKTRGQQVTLSCSPISGHRSVSWYQQTPGQGLQFLFEYFSETQRNKGNFPGRFSGRQFSNSRSEMNVSTLELGDSALYLCASSVGQGGETQYFGPGTRLLVL.

V and J are TRBV5-4 and TRBJ2-3; no firm D call. The V end was cut by 4 bases, the J end by 0 bases, with 12 bases between. This CDR3 has 15 amino acids. The germline V gene encodes CDR1 SGHNT and CDR2 YYREEE (reference sequence). CDR3 sequence (DNA): TGTGCCAGCAGCCCCCGACAACGTAGCACAGATACGCAGTATTTT. This translates into CASSPRQRSTDTQYF. Based on the CDR3 plus reference TRBV5-4 and TRBJ2-3, the full variable domain is ETGVTQSPTHLIKTRGQQVTLRCSSQSGHNTVSWYQQALGQGPQFIFQYYREEENGRGNFPPRFSGLQFPNYSSELNVNALELDDSALYLCASSPRQRSTDTQYFGPGTRLTVL.

The V gene is TRBV6-6, the J gene TRBJ2-3; 8 bases map to TRBD2. The germline V gene has CDR1 MNHNY and CDR2 SVGAGI (reference sequence). The trim removed 2 bases at V and 2 bases at J, leaving 3 bases unmatched. This CDR3 comprises 15 residues. The CDR3 coding sequence is TGTGCCAGCAGTTACGGCGGGGGGTTCACAGATACGCAGTATTTT. Amino acid sequence: CASSYGGGFTDTQYF.

In DNA, the CDR3 is TGTGCCAGCTCACCCCAGTCCCTGTCCGGGGACTATGGCTACACCTTC. This translates into CASSPQSLSGDYGYTF. The chain is built from TRBV18 and TRBJ1-2; D is uncertain. From germline, CDR1 is KGHSH and CDR2 LQKENI. V was trimmed by 3 bases and J by 3 bases, leaving 17 bases between them. This CDR3 spans 16 amino acids.

The CDR3 nucleotides are TGCGCCAGCAGCCAAGAACCCCTAGGCGCCTACGAGCAGTACTTC. It encodes CASSQEPLGAYEQYF. V usage is TRBV4-1 and J usage is TRBJ2-7; D remains ambiguous. Germline values: CDR1 MGHRA, CDR2 YSYEKL. The CDR3 loop spans 15 amino acids. V was clipped by 0 bases and J by 2 bases, with 11 bases between them.

The gene calls are TRBV9 and TRBJ1-2; 8 bases align to TRBD1. CDR3 length: 15 amino acids. Germline trimming cut 3 bases from V and 8 bases from J; bases unmatched to any gene: 12. The germline CDR1 and CDR2 sequences are SGDLS and YYNGEE. The CDR3 DNA sequence: TGTGCCAGCAGCGAAATCTCAATGGGGACAGGCGGCTACACCTTC. This codes for CASSEISMGTGGYTF.

V usage is TRBV7-9 and J usage is TRBJ1-3; 8 bases are a match to TRBD1. Germline V gene data show CDR1 as SEHNR and CDR2 as FQNEAQ (reference sequence). This CDR3 is 17 amino acids long. V gave up 3 bases and J gave up 2 bases; unmatched junction bases: 9. The CDR3 coding sequence is TGTGCCAGCAGCTTCCTGGGTGGGACAGGCCCTGGAAACACCATATATTTT. This translates into CASSFLGGTGPGNTIYF.

CDR3 sequence: CASRAGTAYEQYF. For the CDR3, the DNA is TGTGCCAGCAGGGCCGGGACAGCCTACGAGCAGTACTTC. The J gene is TRBJ2-7, the V gene TRBV6-1, with 7 bases aligning to TRBD1. The CDR3 has 13 amino acids. The trim removed 6 bases at V and 2 bases at J, leaving 4 bases unmatched. CDR1 and CDR2 from the germline V gene are MNHNS and SASEGT.

The chain combines TRBV30 with TRBJ2-3; 9 bases fit TRBD1. From germline, CDR1 is GTSNPN and CDR2 SVGIG (reference sequence). There are 14 residues in the CDR3. V was pared by 0 bases and J by 7 bases, with 5 bases of the junction left unmatched. The CDR3 protein is CAWSVFGQGNTQYF. The CDR3 bases are TGTGCCTGGAGTGTCTTCGGACAGGGGAATACGCAGTATTTT.

This clone was recorded once. The chain carries TRBV11-2 and TRBJ1-2; unclear D gene. The V end was cut by 1 base, the J end by 2 bases, with 5 bases between. The CDR3 is made up of 13 amino acids. Per the germline V gene, CDR1 is SGHAT and CDR2 is FQNNGV. The CDR3 spells CASSLGHNYGYTF. CDR3 sequence (DNA): TGTGCCAGCAGCTTAGGACACAACTATGGCTACACCTTC. Full variable domain (rest looked up from reference TRBV11-2 and TRBJ1-2): EAGVAQSPRYKIIEKRQSVAFWCNPISGHATLYWYQQILGQGPKLLIQFQNNGVVDDSQLPKDRFSAERLKGVDSTLKIQPAKLEDSAVYLCASSLGHNYGYTFGSGTRLTVV.

This chain uses TRBV6-5 with TRBJ2-1; no firm D call. The CDR3 extends over 13 amino acids. Germline loops: CDR1 MNHEY, CDR2 SVGAGI. Trimming stripped 0 bases from V and 10 bases from J, with 10 bases between. The CDR3 reads CASSYSPQTEQFF. The CDR3 DNA sequence: TGTGCCAGCAGTTACTCACCGCAGACAGAGCAGTTCTTC.

This chain connects TRBV4-1 to TRBJ1-1; D is undetermined. CDR3 length: 11 residues. The ends were cut back, 3 bases at V and 11 bases at J, with 10 bases in the middle. Germline values: CDR1 MGHRA, CDR2 YSYEKL. This chain's CDR3 is CASSHLRSAFF. The DNA for the CDR3 is TGCGCCAGCAGCCATCTTCGTTCCGCTTTCTTT.

The gene calls are TRBV9 and TRBJ1-4, with 12 bases identical to TRBD1. Losses at the gene ends were 4 bases for V and 8 bases for J; bases not matched to a gene: 9. This CDR3 is built from 16 residues. Per the germline V gene, CDR1 is SGDLS and CDR2 is YYNGEE. CDR3 nucleotides: TGTGCCAGCAGCCCGGGACAGGGGGCACGAGGAGAAAAACTGTTTTTT. It is translated as CASSPGQGARGEKLFF.

The J gene is TRBJ1-5, the V gene TRBV19; tentatively, D is TRBD1 (5 bases). CDR3 length: 16 amino acids. Germline values: CDR1 LNHDA, CDR2 SQIVND (reference sequence). V lost 4 bases and J 2 bases, leaving 15 bases between the germline ends. The CDR3 spells CASSTLSGLGNQPQHF. The CDR3 DNA reads as TGTGCCAGTAGTACCCTATCAGGGCTGGGCAATCAGCCCCAGCATTTT.

The chain employs TRBV6-1 and TRBJ2-6; D unresolved. This CDR3 region has 15 residues. The germline CDR1 and CDR2 sequences are MNHNS and SASEGT. The V and J ends lost 4 bases and 0 bases respectively, with 7 bases between them. The CDR3 nucleotides read TGTGCCAGCAGTGTTCGAGTCTCTGGGGCCAACGTCCTGACTTTC. This gives the protein CASSVRVSGANVLTF.

The V and J genes are TRBV19 and TRBJ1-5; D unresolved. Germline V gene sequence: CDR1 LNHDA, CDR2 SQIVND (reference sequence). The CDR3 length is 16 residues. V lost 2 bases and J 1 base, leaving 12 bases between the germline ends. The CDR3: CASSIMGGGSNQPQHF. In nucleotides, the CDR3 is TGTGCCAGTAGTATAATGGGAGGCGGAAGCAATCAGCCCCAGCATTTT.

This clone has just a few counts. This chain uses TRBV5-1 with TRBJ2-5; 9 bases fit TRBD1. The ends lost 5 bases at V and 0 bases at J; junction bases unmatched: 8. CDR1 and CDR2 (germline): SGHRS, YFSETQ. The CDR3 runs to 16 residues. The CDR3, as DNA: TGCGCCAGCAGACTGTTCGGGACAGGGTACCAAGAGACCCAGTACTTC. Amino acids: CASRLFGTGYQETQYF.

This clone was counted only a few times. The J gene is TRBJ2-1, the V gene TRBV28, with D perhaps matching TRBD2 (7 bases). V dropped 6 bases and J dropped 5 bases, with 17 bases sitting between them. The CDR3 runs 15 residues. The germline V gene has CDR1 MDHEN and CDR2 SYDVKM. CDR3 sequence (DNA): TGTGCCAGCAGCCCTCGTGGGGGGGCCGACAATGAGCAGTTCTTC. It codes for CASSPRGGADNEQFF.

The V and J genes are TRBV9 and TRBJ1-2; TRBD1 agrees at 7 bases. The CDR3 is 14 amino acids. The germline CDR1 and CDR2 sequences are SGDLS and YYNGEE. After removal of 3 bases from V and 0 bases from J, the junction contained 2 bases not matched to a gene. The CDR3: CASSEGTANYGYTF. The CDR3 nucleotides are TGTGCCAGCAGCGAGGGGACAGCTAACTATGGCTACACCTTC.